A selection of T cell receptor beta chains follows, all from one sample in a study of T cells in Graves' hyperthyroidism and ophthalmopathy. Each CDR3 protein gets one entry after TCRdb re-called the multiplex PCR reads with MiXCR. The table shows about 560,000 distinct CDR3 sequences, with 16% occurring only once. Sequencing was carried out using blood. The receptor source for this set is a woman aged 18-29 years with Graves' hyperthyroidism. The CDR3 runs from the conserved cysteine through the conserved F or W. The order of the fields is V gene, CDR3 length, J gene, D gene, clone size, CDR3 DNA, CDR3 protein. A D gene is named only where the DNA matches it firmly. The size entry is marked missing in some rows and otherwise reads once, few, many or a size class.

>TRBV9|14|TRBJ1-4|NA|NA
TGTGCCAGCAGCTCCGACCCTTTCGGTGAAAAACTGTTTTTT
CASSSDPFGEKLFF
>TRBV30|13|TRBJ1-1|NA|many
TGTGCCTGGAGTGTGGACACAAACACTGAAGCTTTCTTT
CAWSVDTNTEAFF
>TRBV12-3/TRBV12-4|15|TRBJ1-5|NA|many
TGTGCCAGCAGTTTAAGTTCAGGGAACAATCAGCCCCAGCATTTT
CASSLSSGNNQPQHF
>TRBV7-9|15|TRBJ2-7|TRBD2|few
TGTGCCAGCAGCTTGAGCGGGACTAGCCCTTACGAGCAGTACTTC
CASSLSGTSPYEQYF
>TRBV7-2|15|TRBJ1-6|NA|many
TGTGCCAGCTGCTTAAATGGGCAGGACCATTCACCCCTCCACTTT
CASCLNGQDHSPLHF
>TRBV9|17|TRBJ2-5|TRBD1|NA
TGTGCCAGCAGCGTCGGGAAGGGGGCTTTTTGGGGAGAGACCCAGTACTTC
CASSVGKGAFWGETQYF
>TRBV18|16|TRBJ2-3|TRBD2|NA
TGTGCCAGCTCAGATAGACTAGCGGGGGCCACAGATACGCAGTATTTT
CASSDRLAGATDTQYF
>TRBV28|15|TRBJ2-7|TRBD2|many
TGTGCCAGCGTTTCCCCACTAGCGGGACACTACGAGCAGTACTTC
CASVSPLAGHYEQYF
>TRBV4-1|14|TRBJ1-5|TRBD1|NA
TGCGCCAGCAGCCAGGGACAGAGCAATCAGCCCCAGCATTTT
CASSQGQSNQPQHF
>TRBV28|15|TRBJ1-5|NA|many
TGTGCCAGCAACGGCTGGGGGTATCGCAATCAGCCCCAGCATTTT
CASNGWGYRNQPQHF
>TRBV28|16|TRBJ2-3|NA|many
TGTGCCAGCAGTGGGGGGGGCCCCCGCGTGGGAGATACGCAGTATTTT
CASSGGGPRVGDTQYF
>TRBV5-1|16|TRBJ2-1|NA|many
TGCGCCAGCAGCTTGATGGGGGTGTCTGTCTACAATGAGCAGTTCTTC
CASSLMGVSVYNEQFF
>TRBV20-1|15|TRBJ1-1|TRBD1|many
TGCAGTGCTAGACGGGAAGGGGGCTTAAACACTGAAGCTTTCTTT
CSARREGGLNTEAFF
>TRBV5-6|14|TRBJ2-1|TRBD1|few
TGTGCCAGCAGCTTTGGACAGGGGGCATGGGAGCAGTTCTTC
CASSFGQGAWEQFF
>TRBV20-1|14|TRBJ2-7|NA|NA
TGCAGTGCTAGAGACGTTCAGTCCACGGGGGAGCAGTACTTC
CSARDVQSTGEQYF
>TRBV12-3/TRBV12-4|19|TRBJ2-2|NA|NA
TGTGCCAGCAGTTTATTGTATAGGTGGGGACGCCAGGGGAGCGGGGAGCTGTTTTTT
CASSLLYRWGRQGSGELFF
>TRBV7-8|16|TRBJ1-2|NA|NA
TGTGCCAGCAGCCCCCCTTTTTGGGGAACGAACTATGGCTACACCTTC
CASSPPFWGTNYGYTF
>TRBV5-6|13|TRBJ2-3|NA|many
TGTGCCAGCAGCGACATAAGGGCAGATACGCAGTATTTT
CASSDIRADTQYF
>TRBV20-1|12|TRBJ2-3|NA|many
TGCAGCCCCAGGGGGAGGACAGATACGCAGTATTTT
CSPRGRTDTQYF
>TRBV18|13|TRBJ1-4|NA|few
TGTGCCAGCTCCCTCGACAGTTATGAAAAACTGTTTTTT
CASSLDSYEKLFF
>TRBV3-1|15|TRBJ1-3|TRBD1|NA
TGTGCCAGCCGGGACAGGGGGCAGGCAGGAAACACCATATATTTT
CASRDRGQAGNTIYF
>TRBV6-6|15|TRBJ2-5|NA|many
TGTGCCAGCAGTTACTCGAGCGCGCTCCAAGAGACCCAGTACTTC
CASSYSSALQETQYF
>TRBV28|12|TRBJ1-5|NA|many
TGTGCCAGCAGTATAAGAAGTCAGCCCCAGCATTTT
CASSIRSQPQHF
>TRBV7-6|16|TRBJ2-3|NA|many
TGTGCCAGCAGCTTTGGTCAGAACGAAAACACAGATACGCAGTATTTT
CASSFGQNENTDTQYF
>TRBV12-3/TRBV12-4|14|TRBJ2-3|NA|many
TGTGCCAGCAGCCACCCTTCCGGCACAGATACGCAGTATTTT
CASSHPSGTDTQYF
>TRBV2|15|TRBJ2-1|TRBD2|NA
TGTGCTAGCAGTCGACTAGCGGGAGGGGAGAATGGGCAGTTCTTC
CASSRLAGGENGQFF
>TRBV27|19|TRBJ1-2|TRBD1|few
TGTGCCAGCAGTTCCTCACCCAAATTCACAGGGGCCCCGGCCTATGGCTACACCTTC
CASSSSPKFTGAPAYGYTF
>TRBV6-1|15|TRBJ2-3|TRBD2|many
TGTGCCAGCAGTGAACTAGCGGGAGGGCCGGATACGCAGTATTTT
CASSELAGGPDTQYF
>TRBV18|12|TRBJ1-5|NA|NA
TGTGCCAGCTCACCCTCAGGTTTGCCCCAGCATTTT
CASSPSGLPQHF
>TRBV7-2|16|TRBJ1-1|TRBD1|few
TGTGCCAGCAGCCTACCACCGGGACAGATGAACACTGAAGCTTTCTTT
CASSLPPGQMNTEAFF
>TRBV7-2|15|TRBJ2-7|TRBD2|many
TGTGCCAGCAGCTTACAGCGGGGGGGCTCCTACGAGCAGTACTTC
CASSLQRGGSYEQYF
>TRBV7-7|15|TRBJ2-5|NA|many
TGTGCCAGCAGCCTGGGTCCGGGACCACAAGAGACCCAGTACTTC
CASSLGPGPQETQYF
>TRBV28|14|TRBJ1-2|TRBD1|NA
TGTGCCAGCAGTCCACCGGACAGGGCCTATGGCTACACCTTC
CASSPPDRAYGYTF